Each of the 5 T cell receptor beta chains below was sequenced from the same sample in a study of T cells in Graves' hyperthyroidism and ophthalmopathy (dated by TCRdb to the late 2010s). The method behind the library was multiplex PCR. The instrument given in TCRdb is Illumina HiSeq 2000. Amplification of TCR beta CDR3 regions was carried out from RNA transcripts. For the first round of RT-PCR on the TCR CDR3, the HTBI primer set was used together with the Qiagen OneStep RT-PCR kit. The public reads were quality trimmed at Q25 with fastp and then assembled into clones with MiXCR by TCRdb, keeping productive beta chains. Rows matching on CDR3 protein sequence are summarized as one entry with the most common DNA and genes. The sample profile shows roughly 800,000 distinct CDR3 sequences; about two fifths of them were found once. The top ten hold 7.5% to 9.5% of the sample. The source material was blood. Receptors were obtained from a man in his late teens or twenties with Graves' hyperthyroidism.

Worth noting for this clonotype: Its ends do not fully match the called genes, so a read error is possible. V usage is TRBV2 and J usage is TRBJ1-5; 7 positions match TRBD1. Germline loops: CDR1 SNHLY, CDR2 FYNNEI. The CDR3 is made up of 13 amino acids. As DNA, the CDR3 is TGTGCCTGCAGGGGGGGATCTGGGCAGCCCCAGCATTTT. This translates into CACRGGSGQPQHF.

This chain links TRBV12-3 or TRBV12-4 with TRBJ2-7, with D maybe TRBD1 (5 bases). The CDR3 is made up of 14 amino acids. V lost 1 base, J lost 0 bases, and 7 bases lay in between. CDR3 in DNA: TGTGCCAGCAGTTTAGGGACAAACTCCTACGAGCAGTACTTC. It encodes CASSLGTNSYEQYF.

J is TRBJ1-6 and V is TRBV14; the match to TRBD1 covers 7 bases. The CDR3 length is 16 residues. The V and J ends lost 6 bases and 7 bases, in that order; junction bases with no gene match: 12. The germline gives CDR1 SGHDN, CDR2 FVKESK. This chain's CDR3 is CASRKLGTAGNSPLHF. CDR3 in DNA: TGTGCCAGCAGGAAACTCGGGACAGCGGGGAATTCACCCCTCCACTTT.

Ten or more counts support this clonotype. The chain couples TRBV19 to TRBJ2-5, with a possible D match to TRBD1 (7 bases). This CDR3 spans 12 amino acids. Trimming cost V 8 bases and J 3 bases, with 10 bases left between them. Germline lookup yields CDR1 LNHDA and CDR2 SQIVND (reference sequence). Written as DNA, the CDR3 is TGTGCCAGTGGAGGGGGCGAAGAGACCCAGTACTTC. This sequence encodes CASGGGEETQYF. The full variable domain, rest sourced from reference TRBV19 and TRBJ2-5, is DGGITQSPKYLFRKEGQNVTLSCEQNLNHDAMYWYRQDPGQGLRLIYYSQIVNDFQKGDIAEGYSVSREKKESFPLTVTSAQKNPTAFYLCASGGGEETQYFGPGTRLLVL.

The rearrangement uses TRBV5-1 and TRBJ2-7; 11 bases line up with TRBD1. Germline CDR1 is SGHRS and CDR2 is YFSETQ. CDR3 length equals 17 residues. The V gene end was trimmed by 4 bases and the J gene end by 3 bases; junction bases not matched to a gene: 12. CDR3 region: CASSGGTGGGSSYEQYF. CDR3 bases: TGCGCCAGCAGCGGAGGGACAGGGGGTGGTAGCAGCTACGAGCAGTACTTC. Looking up the rest from reference TRBV5-1 and TRBJ2-7 gives the full variable domain: KAGVTQTPRYLIKTRGQQVTLSCSPISGHRSVSWYQQTPGQGLQFLFEYFSETQRNKGNFPGRFSGRQFSNSRSEMNVSTLELGDSALYLCASSGGTGGGSSYEQYFGPGTRLTVT.